These 23 T cell receptor beta chains came from one sample sequenced in a study of tumor and adjacent non-tumor tissue in lung cancer. The template was RNA from unsorted bulk tissue. Three rounds of nested PCR, following a modified ARM-PCR protocol, produced the TCRbeta library. TCRdb redid the calling of the multiplex PCR reads with MiXCR, one entry per CDR3 protein. In the table there are 60,000 to 85,000 distinct CDR3 sequences, over 75% of which are singletons. The sequenced sample consisted of lung tumor tissue. Receptors were obtained from a woman aged 45 to 65 with non-small cell lung cancer.

On this clonotype itself: The CDR3 ends on some other residue instead of the conserved phenylalanine or tryptophan, so this is likely a read error. CDR3 nucleotide sequence: TGTGCCAGCAGTTCCCCCGAGACCAGCGGGCAGTTCGTC. Translated, it gives CASSSPETSGQFV. This chain connects TRBV6-6 to TRBJ2-1; D possibly corresponds to TRBD2 (5 bases). Germline V gene data show CDR1 as MNHNY and CDR2 as SVGAGI (reference sequence). Trimming pared 4 bases from V and 12 bases from J, leaving 16 bases between. This CDR3 has 13 residues.

The gene calls are TRBV29-1 and TRBJ1-4; 7 bases map to TRBD1. CDR1 is SQVTM and CDR2 is ANQGSEA in the germline V gene. The CDR3 is 13 amino acids. The CDR3 DNA is TGCAACGTAGCCGAGACAGGGAACGAAAAACTGTTTTTT. Its translation: CNVAETGNEKLFF.

Regarding this clonotype: One end of the junction fails to match germline, which may point to a read error. This chain connects TRBV11-2 to TRBJ1-5; D not resolved. In germline, CDR1 is SGHAT, CDR2 FQNNGV. This CDR3 has 15 amino acids. Here the CDR3 DNA reads TGTGCAAGCAGCTTTGATGGATTGAACGATCAGCCCCCGCATTTT. Protein: CASSFDGLNDQPPHF.

Turning to this clonotype: The junction shows a germline mismatch at one end, possibly a read error. The V call is TRBV12-3 or TRBV12-4, the J call TRBJ1-2, with D hard to call. This CDR3 region has 14 residues. The CDR3 coding sequence is TGTGCCAACAGTTTATGGGGAACTAACTATGGCTACACCTTC. Translated, it gives CANSLWGTNYGYTF.

This clonotype showed up just once. Mismatch with germline at one junction end may stem from a read error. This chain links TRBV5-8 with TRBJ2-5; D is uncertain. There are 13 residues in the CDR3. The germline gives CDR1 SGHTS, CDR2 YDEGEE. CDR3 protein: CAWLSSRQENQYF. CDR3 coding DNA: TGTGCCTGGCTCTCATCCCGACAAGAGAACCAGTACTTC.

The sample holds many counts of this clonotype. The rearrangement uses TRBV7-2 and TRBJ1-6; possibly TRBD1 for D (6 bases). This CDR3 contains 15 residues. The V end lost 4 bases, the J end lost 9 bases, and 16 bases lay between the germline ends. Looked up from germline, CDR1 is SGHTA and CDR2 is FQGNSA. CDR3 protein: CASSSQGAEISPLHF. For the CDR3, the DNA is TGTGCCAGCAGCTCACAGGGAGCAGAGATTTCACCCCTCCACTTT.

This clonotype is a singleton in its sample. The CDR3 carries no conserved terminal phenylalanine or tryptophan, so it likely arises from a read error. The V and J genes are TRBV4-1 and TRBJ2-1, with D possibly matching TRBD1 (6 bases). Germline-derived CDR1 and CDR2 are MGHRA and YSYEKL. This CDR3 has 13 residues. This chain's CDR3 is CASGQKGDPEQFL. In DNA, the CDR3 is TGCGCCAGCGGCCAGAAGGGGGACCCTGAGCAGTTCCTC.

With respect to this clonotype: One base away lies a much larger clone, so this may be a sequencing read error. This rearrangement joins TRBV28 to TRBJ1-3, with TRBD1 as a possible D gene (5 bases). Germline CDR1 and CDR2: MDHEN and SYDVKM. The CDR3 has 15 residues. CDR3 in DNA: TGTGCCAGCACCCTGGGACTGAACTCTGGAAACATCATATATTTT. Its protein is CASTLGLNSGNIIYF.

Notes on this clonotype: The CDR3 carries no conserved terminal phenylalanine or tryptophan, so it likely arises from a read error. The chain links TRBV12-3 or TRBV12-4 to TRBJ1-2, with D unclear. The CDR3 is made up of 11 amino acids. V was cut by 4 bases and J by 10 bases, with 10 bases left in between. The CDR3 loop is CASSSGLDYTL. Here the CDR3 DNA reads TGTGCCAGCAGTTCAGGACTTGACTACACCTTA.

With respect to this clonotype: It is likely a read error, because the conserved phenylalanine at the end of the CDR3 is missing. The rearrangement links TRBV11-3 to TRBJ2-7; D is ambiguous. The CDR3 is 13 amino acids. Germline V CDR1 and CDR2: SGHNT, YENEEA. Written as DNA, the CDR3 is TGTGCCAACAGCATGAGGAAGGGCTACGAGCAGTACTAC. It translates to CANSMRKGYEQYY.

This clonotype counts as medium-sized. The rearrangement uses TRBV10-2 and TRBJ2-3; 12 bases match TRBD2. The V gene end was trimmed by 10 bases and the J gene end by 6 bases; junction bases not matched to a gene: 8. This CDR3 contains 14 residues. The germline V gene has CDR1 WSHSY and CDR2 SAAADI. The CDR3 sequence is CATKTSGSGDTQYF. The CDR3 DNA reads as TGCGCCACTAAGACTAGCGGGAGTGGCGATACGCAGTATTTT.

Points on this clonotype: One base away lies a much larger clone, so this may be a sequencing read error. The rearrangement joins TRBV7-8 to TRBJ2-1; D might be TRBD2 (6 bases). Trimming removed 4 bases from V and 7 bases from J, with 14 bases in between. Germline lookup yields CDR1 SGHVS and CDR2 FQNEAQ. The CDR3 contains 14 residues. CDR3 residues: CASSSDSGRNEQFF. The CDR3 DNA sequence: TGTGCCAGCAGCTCTGACTCCGGGAGAAATGAGCAGTTCTTC.

CDR3 sequence: CANSEAYRSYEQYF. As DNA, the CDR3 is TGTGCGAACAGTGAGGCCTACCGCTCCTACGAGCAGTACTTC. The chain combines TRBV6-1 with TRBJ2-7; D is uncertain. This CDR3 spans 14 amino acids. Germline values: CDR1 MNHNS, CDR2 SASEGT.

Concerning this clonotype itself: An end of the junction does not agree with germline; a read error may underlie this. The chain has TRBV2 and TRBJ2-5; 7 positions match TRBD2. From germline, CDR1 is SNHLY and CDR2 FYNNEI. This CDR3 spans 15 amino acids. CDR3 sequence: CASSPWTFAGEAQYF. The CDR3 bases are TGTGCCAGCAGTCCGTGGACTTTCGCGGGAGAGGCCCAGTACTTC.

Of note for this clonotype: At one end the junction does not follow the germline gene, possibly because of a read error. The chain links TRBV11-3 to TRBJ2-5, with a tentative D call TRBD2 (6 bases). Germline loops: CDR1 SGHNT, CDR2 YENEEA. This CDR3 spans 13 amino acids. Written as DNA, the CDR3 is TGTGCTAGCAGGTATACTAGCCAAGAGACTCAGTACTTC. As protein: CASRYTSQETQYF. The full variable domain, in which reference TRBV11-3 and TRBJ2-5 provide the parts outside the CDR3, is EAGVVQSPRYKIIEKKQPVAFWCNPISGHNTLYWYLQNLGQGPELLIRYENEEAVDDSQLPKDRFSAERLKGVDSTLKIQPAELGDSAVYLCASRYTSQETQYFGPGTRLLVL.

This chain links TRBV18 with TRBJ1-5; the D is unclear. The V end lost 4 bases, the J end lost 4 bases, and 17 bases lay between the germline ends. Germline V gene data show CDR1 as KGHSH and CDR2 as LQKENI. The CDR3 has 16 amino acids. CDR3 sequence reads: CASSLAGWGTNQPQHF. The CDR3 nucleotides are TGTGCCAGCTCACTCGCGGGATGGGGTACGAATCAGCCCCAGCATTTT. Full variable domain (rest looked up from reference TRBV18 and TRBJ1-5): NAGVMQNPRHLVRRRGQEARLRCSPMKGHSHVYWYRQLPEEGLKFMVYLQKENIIDESGMPKERFSAEFPKEGPSILRIQQVVRGDSAAYFCASSLAGWGTNQPQHFGDGTRLSIL.

Note on this clonotype: A read error may account for a junction end that differs from germline. V gene TRBV18 combines with J gene TRBJ2-5; TRBD2 agrees at 8 bases. The V gene's germline CDR1 is KGHSH and CDR2 LQKENI. The CDR3 sequence is 15 residues long. This CDR3 is CASSPQLADQETLYF. The CDR3 nucleotides read TGTGCCAGTTCACCTCAACTAGCGGACCAAGAGACCCTGTACTTC.

To note about this clonotype: Sequence at one end of the junction differs from germline and may be a read error. The rearrangement links TRBV11-2 to TRBJ1-5, with D uncertain. The CDR3 is 14 residues long. Germline CDR1 SGHAT, CDR2 FQNNGV. The CDR3 sequence is CARSSSHGNQPQHF. The CDR3 bases are TGTGCCAGGAGCTCTAGTCATGGGAATCAGCCCCAGCATTTT.

A note on this clonotype: The junction departs from germline at one end; a sequencing error may be responsible. This chain joins TRBV6-1 and TRBJ2-3; 9 nucleotides agree with TRBD1. Germline CDR1 is MNHNS and CDR2 is SASEGT. The CDR3 length is 16 residues. CDR3 in amino acids: CAINSAPGQGADTQFF. DNA of the CDR3: TGTGCCATCAATTCAGCTCCGGGACAGGGAGCAGATACACAGTTTTTT.

On this clonotype itself: As the CDR3 is not closed by the conserved phenylalanine or tryptophan, this likely results from a read error. The J gene is TRBJ1-3, the V gene TRBV10-3, with D hard to call. Germline V CDR1 and CDR2: ENHRY, SYGVKD. This CDR3 has 14 residues. The CDR3 loop reads CATKDGGSGNIIYY. The CDR3 bases are TGTGCCACCAAGGACGGTGGCTCTGGAAACATCATATATTAT.

This rearrangement joins TRBV24-1 to TRBJ2-1, with D maybe TRBD1 (6 bases). This CDR3 comprises 17 residues. Germline V gene sequence: CDR1 KGHDR, CDR2 SFDVKD. V lost 9 bases and J lost 6, with 26 bases in between. The CDR3 nucleotides read TGTGCCACCTGTGGCCTTCCGGGACATGGGGTCGGCAATGAGCAGTTCTTC. Translated, it gives CATCGLPGHGVGNEQFF.

For this clonotype: One junction end does not reproduce the germline sequence, and a read error may be involved. The chain couples TRBV11-2 to TRBJ1-4; tentative D call: TRBD1 (6 bases). This CDR3 contains 13 residues. Per germline, CDR1 SGHAT and CDR2 FQNNGV. CDR3 sequence (DNA): TGTGCCAGCAGTAGAACAGGGAATGAAAAACTATCTTTT. Amino acid sequence: CASSRTGNEKLSF.

This clonotype has only a few counts. With a much larger clone just one base away, this may be a read error. The genes are TRBV11-2 and TRBJ2-3; D unclear. The CDR3 consists of 13 residues. Germline CDR1 is SGHAT and CDR2 is FQNNGV. CDR3: CAGSLITWDTQYF. As DNA, the CDR3 is TGTGCCGGCAGCTTGATAACCTGGGATACGCAGTATTTT.